This TCR beta chain was recorded in a study of Ad26.COV2.S vaccination and SARS-CoV-2 variants. Treatment of the sample: around 19 received Ad26.COV2.S at low or high dose, single or two shots; about 5 received placebo; per-sample allocation not given. The samples date from day 63 after the first vaccine or placebo injection. The repertoire was sequenced with immunoSEQ multiplex PCR; TCRdb's copy has only in-frame clones and lacks some. Here the sample spans about 500,000 clones, nearly 90% being singletons. Trimming shortened V by 4 bases and J by 3 bases, and 12 bases separated the two germline ends. CDR3 length equals 15 residues. CDR1 is MDHEN and CDR2 is SYDVKM in the germline V gene. This clone came up once.

V is TRBV28 and J is TRBJ2-2; D unresolved. The specimen comprised peripheral blood, sampled in a trial of Ad26.COV2.S vaccine versus placebo. The TCR originated in a person aged 18-60 years who received the Ad26.COV2.S COVID-19 vaccine or a placebo. CDR3 nucleotide sequence: TGTGCCAGCAGTTCCGGCCTACAAGACACCGGGGAGCTGTTTTTT. Translation gives CASSSGLQDTGELFF.